Listed here is a single T cell receptor (beta chain). This table comes from immunoSEQ multiplex PCR, and its TCRdb copy is limited to in-frame clones, with some not included. The profile shows about 39,000 clones, roughly 90% of them singletons. The data derive from a study of PD-L1 blockade in urothelial cancer. Study summary: Atezolizumab 1,200 mg was given intravenously every 3 weeks, starting 2014. Median T cell yield per blood sample was over 130,000 cells.

The time point: pretreatment peripheral blood. V was pared by 3 bases and J by 2 bases, with 5 bases of the junction left unmatched. CDR1 LNHDA and CDR2 SQIVND come from the germline V gene (reference sequence). This CDR3 has 15 residues. Sequenced material: PBMCs, taken around atezolizumab (anti-PD-L1) treatment. This receptor was identified in a woman aged 60-75 years with urothelial cancer. V is TRBV19 and J is TRBJ2-3, with 7 bases lining up with TRBD2. The CDR3 spells CASSIQAGLTDTQYF. For the CDR3, the DNA is TGTGCCAGTAGTATCCAAGCGGGACTCACAGATACGCAGTATTTT.